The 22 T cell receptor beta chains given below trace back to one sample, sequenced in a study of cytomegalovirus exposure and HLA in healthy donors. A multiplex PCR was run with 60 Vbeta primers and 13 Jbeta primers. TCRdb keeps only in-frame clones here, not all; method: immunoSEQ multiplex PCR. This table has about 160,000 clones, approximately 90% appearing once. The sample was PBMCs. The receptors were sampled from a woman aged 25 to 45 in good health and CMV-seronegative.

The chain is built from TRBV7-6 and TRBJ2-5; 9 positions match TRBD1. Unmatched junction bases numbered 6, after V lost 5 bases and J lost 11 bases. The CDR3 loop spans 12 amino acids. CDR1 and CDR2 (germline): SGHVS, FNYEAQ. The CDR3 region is CASSLTGGEQYF. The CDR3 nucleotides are TGTGCCAGCAGCCTGACAGGGGGGGAGCAGTACTTC. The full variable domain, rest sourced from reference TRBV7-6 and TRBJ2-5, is GAGVSQSPRYKVTKRGQDVALRCDPISGHVSLYWYRQALGQGPEFLTYFNYEAQQDKSGLPNDRFSAERPEGSISTLTIQRTEQRDSAMYRCASSLTGGEQYFGPGTRLLVL.

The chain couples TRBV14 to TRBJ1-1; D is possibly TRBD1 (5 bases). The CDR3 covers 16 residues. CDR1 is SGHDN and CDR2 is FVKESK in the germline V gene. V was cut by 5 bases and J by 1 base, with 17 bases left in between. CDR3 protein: CASSIRSGGGNTEAFF. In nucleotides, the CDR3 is TGTGCCAGCAGCATCCGTTCCGGGGGAGGGAACACTGAAGCTTTCTTT.

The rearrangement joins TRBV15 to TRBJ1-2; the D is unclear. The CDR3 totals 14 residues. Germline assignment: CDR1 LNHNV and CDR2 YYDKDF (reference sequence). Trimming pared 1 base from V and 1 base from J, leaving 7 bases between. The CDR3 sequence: CATSRVPDNYGYTF. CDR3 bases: TGTGCCACCAGCAGAGTTCCAGATAACTATGGCTACACCTTC.

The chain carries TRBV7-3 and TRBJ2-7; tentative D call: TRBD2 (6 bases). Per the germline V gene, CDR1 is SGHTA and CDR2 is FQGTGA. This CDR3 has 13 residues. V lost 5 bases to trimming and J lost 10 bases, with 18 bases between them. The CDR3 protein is CASSPGLPPVQYF. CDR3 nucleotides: TGTGCCAGCAGCCCGGGACTGCCCCCGGTTCAGTACTTC.

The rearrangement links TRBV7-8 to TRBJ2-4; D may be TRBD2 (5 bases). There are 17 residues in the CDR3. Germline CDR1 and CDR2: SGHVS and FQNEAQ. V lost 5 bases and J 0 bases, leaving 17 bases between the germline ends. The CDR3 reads CASSPQSLALAKNIQYF. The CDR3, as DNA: TGTGCCAGCAGCCCACAGAGTTTAGCGCTAGCCAAAAACATTCAGTACTTC.

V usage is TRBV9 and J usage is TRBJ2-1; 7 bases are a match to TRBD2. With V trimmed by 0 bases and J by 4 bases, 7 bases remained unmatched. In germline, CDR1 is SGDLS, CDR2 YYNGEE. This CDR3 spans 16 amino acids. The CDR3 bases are TGTGCCAGCAGCGTAGGCTGGCTAGCGGAGTACAATGAGCAGTTCTTC. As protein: CASSVGWLAEYNEQFF.

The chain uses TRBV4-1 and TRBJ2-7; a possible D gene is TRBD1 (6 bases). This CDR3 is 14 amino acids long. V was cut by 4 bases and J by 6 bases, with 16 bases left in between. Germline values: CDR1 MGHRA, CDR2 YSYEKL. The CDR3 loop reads CASSRDTGPSEQYF. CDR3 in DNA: TGCGCCAGCAGCCGGGACACGGGCCCCTCCGAGCAGTACTTC.

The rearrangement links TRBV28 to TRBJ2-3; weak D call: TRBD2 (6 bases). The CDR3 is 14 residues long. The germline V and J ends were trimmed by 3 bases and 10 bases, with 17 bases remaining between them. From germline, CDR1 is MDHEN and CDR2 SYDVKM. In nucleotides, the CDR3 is TGTGCCAGCAGTTTTCTGAGATTGGGAGGTGCGCAGTATTTT. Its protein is CASSFLRLGGAQYF.

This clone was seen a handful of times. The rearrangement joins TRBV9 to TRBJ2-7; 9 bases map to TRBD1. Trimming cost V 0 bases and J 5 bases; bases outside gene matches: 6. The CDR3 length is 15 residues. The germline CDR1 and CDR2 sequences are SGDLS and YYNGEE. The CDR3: CASSVEGTGNDEQYF. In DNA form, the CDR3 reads TGTGCCAGCAGCGTAGAGGGGACAGGGAACGACGAGCAGTACTTC.

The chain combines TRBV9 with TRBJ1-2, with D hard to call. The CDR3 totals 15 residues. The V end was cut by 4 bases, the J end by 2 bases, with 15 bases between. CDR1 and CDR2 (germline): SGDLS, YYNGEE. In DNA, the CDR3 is TGTGCCAGCAGCTCCTCCCTAGGAAACAACTATGGCTACACCTTC. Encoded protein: CASSSSLGNNYGYTF.

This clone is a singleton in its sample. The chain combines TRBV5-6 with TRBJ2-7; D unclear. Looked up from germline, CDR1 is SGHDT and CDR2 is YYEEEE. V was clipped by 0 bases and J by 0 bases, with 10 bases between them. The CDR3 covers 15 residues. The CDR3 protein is CASSLVDSYSYEQYF. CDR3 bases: TGTGCCAGCAGCTTGGTTGACTCGTACTCCTACGAGCAGTACTTC. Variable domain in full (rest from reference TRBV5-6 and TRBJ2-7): DAGVTQSPTHLIKTRGQQVTLRCSPKSGHDTVSWYQQALGQGPQFIFQYYEEEERQRGNFPDRFSGHQFPNYSSELNVNALLLGDSALYLCASSLVDSYSYEQYFGPGTRLTVT.

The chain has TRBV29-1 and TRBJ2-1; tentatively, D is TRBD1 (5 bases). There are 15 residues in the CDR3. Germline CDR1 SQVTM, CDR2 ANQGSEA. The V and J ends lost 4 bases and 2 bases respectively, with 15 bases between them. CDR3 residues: CSVVWAGKTYNEQFF. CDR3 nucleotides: TGCAGCGTTGTTTGGGCAGGGAAAACCTACAATGAGCAGTTCTTC.

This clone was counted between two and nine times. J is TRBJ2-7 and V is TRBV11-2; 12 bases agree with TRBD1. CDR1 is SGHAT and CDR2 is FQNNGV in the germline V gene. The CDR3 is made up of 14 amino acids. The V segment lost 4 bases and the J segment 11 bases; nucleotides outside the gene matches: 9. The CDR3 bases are TGTGCCAGCAGCTACTCCGGGACAGGGGGCCAGGAGTACTTC. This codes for CASSYSGTGGQEYF.

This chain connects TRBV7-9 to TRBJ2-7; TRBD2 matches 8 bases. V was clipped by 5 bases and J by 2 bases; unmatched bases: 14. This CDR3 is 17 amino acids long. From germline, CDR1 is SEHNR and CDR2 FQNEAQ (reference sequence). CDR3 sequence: CASSRTGGMVVPYEQYF. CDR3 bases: TGTGCCAGCAGCCGGACGGGGGGGATGGTGGTACCCTACGAGCAGTACTTC. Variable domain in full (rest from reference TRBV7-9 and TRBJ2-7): DTGVSQNPRHKITKRGQNVTFRCDPISEHNRLYWYRQTLGQGPEFLTYFQNEAQLEKSRLLSDRFSAERPKGSFSTLEIQRTEQGDSAMYLCASSRTGGMVVPYEQYFGPGTRLTVT.

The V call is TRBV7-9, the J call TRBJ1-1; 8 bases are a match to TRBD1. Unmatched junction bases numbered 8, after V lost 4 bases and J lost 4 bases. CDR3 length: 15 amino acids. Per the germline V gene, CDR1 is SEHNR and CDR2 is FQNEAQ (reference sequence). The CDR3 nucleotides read TGTGCCAGCAGCTACGCGACAGGGGTGACCACTGAAGCTTTCTTT. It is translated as CASSYATGVTTEAFF.

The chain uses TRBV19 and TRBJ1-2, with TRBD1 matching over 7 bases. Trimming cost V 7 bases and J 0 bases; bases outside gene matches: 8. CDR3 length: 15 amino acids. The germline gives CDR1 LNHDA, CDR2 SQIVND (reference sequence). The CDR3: CASKGTEEPNYGYTF. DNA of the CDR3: TGTGCCAGTAAGGGGACAGAAGAACCTAACTATGGCTACACCTTC.

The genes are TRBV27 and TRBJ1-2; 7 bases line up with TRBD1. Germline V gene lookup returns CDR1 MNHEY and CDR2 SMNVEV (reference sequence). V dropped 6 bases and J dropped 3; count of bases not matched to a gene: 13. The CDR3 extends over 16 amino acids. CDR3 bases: TGTGCCAGCAGATTTACAGGGGCCGGGCCCTACTATGGCTACACCTTC. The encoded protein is CASRFTGAGPYYGYTF.

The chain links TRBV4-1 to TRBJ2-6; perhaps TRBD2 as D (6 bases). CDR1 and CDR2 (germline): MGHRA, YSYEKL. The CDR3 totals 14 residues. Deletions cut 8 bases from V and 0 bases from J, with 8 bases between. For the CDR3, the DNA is TGCGCCAGCTTGGAGGGCTCTGGGGCCAACGTCCTGACTTTC. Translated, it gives CASLEGSGANVLTF.

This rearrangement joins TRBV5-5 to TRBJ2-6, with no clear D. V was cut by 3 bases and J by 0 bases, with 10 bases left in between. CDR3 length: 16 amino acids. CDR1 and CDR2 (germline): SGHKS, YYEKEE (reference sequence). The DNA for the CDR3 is TGTGCCAGCAGCTCCCCGAGAGGCTCTGGGGCCAACGTCCTGACTTTC. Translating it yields CASSSPRGSGANVLTF.

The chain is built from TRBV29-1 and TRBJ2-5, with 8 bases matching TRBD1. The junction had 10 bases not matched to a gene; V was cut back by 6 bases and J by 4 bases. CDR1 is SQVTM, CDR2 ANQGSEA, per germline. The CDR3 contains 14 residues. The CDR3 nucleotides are TGCAGCGTGCGACCCAGGGGGCGAGGAGAGACCCAGTACTTC. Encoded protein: CSVRPRGRGETQYF.

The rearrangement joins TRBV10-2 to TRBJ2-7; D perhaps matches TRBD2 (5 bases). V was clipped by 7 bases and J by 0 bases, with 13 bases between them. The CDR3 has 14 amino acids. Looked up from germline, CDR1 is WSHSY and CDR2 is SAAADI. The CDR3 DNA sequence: TGCGCCAGCAAGGAGGTCCCCAGCTCCTACGAGCAGTACTTC. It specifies CASKEVPSSYEQYF.

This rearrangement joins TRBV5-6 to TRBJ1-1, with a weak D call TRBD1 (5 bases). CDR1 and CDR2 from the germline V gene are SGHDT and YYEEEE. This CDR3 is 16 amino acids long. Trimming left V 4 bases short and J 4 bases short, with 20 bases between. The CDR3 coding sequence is TGTGCCAGCAGCGTGGGACGTGACCGGCGGGGCACTGAAGCTTTCTTT. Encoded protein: CASSVGRDRRGTEAFF.